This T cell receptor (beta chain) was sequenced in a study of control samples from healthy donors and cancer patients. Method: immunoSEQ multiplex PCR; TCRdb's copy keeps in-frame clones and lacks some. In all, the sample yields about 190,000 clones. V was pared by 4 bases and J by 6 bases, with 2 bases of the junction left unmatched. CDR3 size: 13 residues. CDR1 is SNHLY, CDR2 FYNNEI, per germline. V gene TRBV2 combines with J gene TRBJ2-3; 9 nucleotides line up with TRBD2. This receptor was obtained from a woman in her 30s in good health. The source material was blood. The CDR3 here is CASSVAGGDTQYF. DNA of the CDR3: TGTGCCAGCAGTGTGGCGGGGGGGGATACGCAGTATTTT. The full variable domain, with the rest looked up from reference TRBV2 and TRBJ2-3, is EPEVTQTPSHQVTQMGQEVILRCVPISNHLYFYWYRQILGQKVEFLVSFYNNEISEKSEIFDDQFSVERPDGSNFTLKIRSTKLEDSAMYFCASSVAGGDTQYFGPGTRLTVL.